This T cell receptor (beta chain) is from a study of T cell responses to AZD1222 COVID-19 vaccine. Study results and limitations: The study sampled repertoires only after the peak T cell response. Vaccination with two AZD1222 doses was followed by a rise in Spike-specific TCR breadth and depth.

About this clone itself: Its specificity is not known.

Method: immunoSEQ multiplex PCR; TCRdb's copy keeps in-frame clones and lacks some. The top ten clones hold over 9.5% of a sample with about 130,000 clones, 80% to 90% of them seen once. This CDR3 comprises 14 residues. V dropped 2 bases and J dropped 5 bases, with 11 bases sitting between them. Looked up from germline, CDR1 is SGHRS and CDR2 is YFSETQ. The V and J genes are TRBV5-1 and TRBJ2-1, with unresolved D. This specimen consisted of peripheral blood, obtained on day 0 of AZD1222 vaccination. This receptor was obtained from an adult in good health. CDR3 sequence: CASSLPSGHNEQFF. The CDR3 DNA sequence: TGCGCCAGCAGCTTACCCTCGGGTCACAATGAGCAGTTCTTC.